A single sample is the source of the 23 T cell receptor beta chains below, sequenced in a study of blood T cell repertoires in COVID-19. The protocol was immunoSEQ multiplex PCR, while the TCRdb copy is restricted to in-frame clones and leaves out a portion. The sample holds more than 90,000 clones, around 88% seen once. Input material: peripheral blood. The source of these receptors is a woman aged 60-75 years with COVID-19, enrolled during active disease.

The chain has TRBV2 and TRBJ1-2; TRBD1 matches 10 bases. The CDR3 extends over 13 amino acids. Germline CDR1 and CDR2: SNHLY and FYNNEI. V shed 4 bases and J 7 bases; nucleotides not matched to a gene: 3. In nucleotides, the CDR3 is TGTGCCAGCAGTGGACAGGGGGCAGGTGGCTACACCTTC. Translation gives CASSGQGAGGYTF. The full variable domain, its missing parts supplied by reference TRBV2 and TRBJ1-2, is EPEVTQTPSHQVTQMGQEVILRCVPISNHLYFYWYRQILGQKVEFLVSFYNNEISEKSEIFDDQFSVERPDGSNFTLKIRSTKLEDSAMYFCASSGQGAGGYTFGSGTRLTVV.

The chain uses TRBV5-1 and TRBJ2-2; tentative D call: TRBD2 (5 bases). This CDR3 contains 16 residues. The V gene lost 6 bases and the J gene lost 6 bases, with 21 bases spanning the gap. Germline V gene data show CDR1 as SGHRS and CDR2 as YFSETQ. The CDR3 region is CASTTWSGTEAGELFF. DNA for the CDR3: TGCGCCAGCACCACTTGGTCGGGTACGGAGGCCGGGGAGCTGTTTTTT.

Turning to this clone: Germline and junction disagree at one end, which may indicate a read error. The same CDR3 can be traced to other DNA sequences in this sample. The chain employs TRBV2 and TRBJ2-3, with a tentative D call TRBD2 (5 bases). Germline V gene data show CDR1 as SNHLY and CDR2 as FYNNEI. The length of the CDR3 is 16 residues. CDR3 DNA: TGTGCCAGCAGTGAAGGTAGCGCCGCTAGCACAGATACACAGTATTTT. Amino acids: CASSEGSAASTDTQYF.

The DNA for the CDR3 is TGTGCCAGCAGCCCGCCTCCTTCCAGCTCCTACAATGAGCAGTTCTTC. Its translation: CASSPPPSSSYNEQFF. This sequence joins TRBV7-9 and TRBJ2-1, with unresolved D. V was pared by 5 bases and J by 0 bases, with 14 bases between. The CDR3 has 16 amino acids. The germline V gene encodes CDR1 SEHNR and CDR2 FQNEAQ (reference sequence).

This clone was observed a handful of times. The J gene is TRBJ2-7, the V gene TRBV7-9; a weak D match, TRBD2 (6 bases). The germline V and J ends were trimmed by 2 bases and 3 bases, with 14 bases remaining between them. Germline V gene lookup returns CDR1 SEHNR and CDR2 FQNEAQ (reference sequence). The CDR3 totals 15 residues. Written as DNA, the CDR3 is TGTGCCAGCAGCTTAAGGCGGGGTGATATCTACGAGCAGTACTTC. It specifies CASSLRRGDIYEQYF.

The chain recombines TRBV28 with TRBJ1-5; TRBD1 matches 7 bases. Germline V gene lookup returns CDR1 MDHEN and CDR2 SYDVKM. Unmatched junction bases numbered 8, after V lost 6 bases and J lost 6 bases. The CDR3 runs 14 residues. The CDR3 DNA is TGTGCCAGCAGAGCAGGGGGTGTTAGTCAGCCCCAGCATTTT. This encodes CASRAGGVSQPQHF.

This clone has just a few counts. The chain couples TRBV6-2 or TRBV6-3 to TRBJ2-7; D ambiguous. V was shortened by 3 bases and J by 2 bases, with 8 bases between the two germline ends. CDR1 and CDR2 from the germline V gene are MNHEY and SVGEGT. This CDR3 has 13 residues. The CDR3 DNA sequence: TGTGCCAGCAGTTATGGCATAACCTACGAGCAGTACTTC. Translating it yields CASSYGITYEQYF.

The gene calls are TRBV11-2 and TRBJ2-5; D may be TRBD2 (6 bases). Germline CDR1 reads SGHAT; CDR2 reads FQNNGV. With 1 base removed from V and 5 bases from J, the gap between germline ends came to 11 bases. The CDR3 spans 14 residues. The CDR3 DNA reads TGTGCCAGCAGCTTAGGAGGGGACTCGGAGACCCAGTACTTC. This gives the protein CASSLGGDSETQYF.

The chain joins TRBV19 to TRBJ1-4, with D maybe TRBD1 (6 bases). Germline V lookup: CDR1 LNHDA, CDR2 SQIVND (reference sequence). The V gene lost 4 bases and the J gene lost 5 bases, with 11 bases spanning the gap. This CDR3 comprises 14 residues. For the CDR3, the DNA is TGTGCCAGTAGTACGACAGGTCGAAATGAAAAACTGTTTTTT. Amino acids: CASSTTGRNEKLFF.

The V gene is TRBV27, the J gene TRBJ2-7, with TRBD2 matching 7 bases. Germline V gene lookup returns CDR1 MNHEY and CDR2 SMNVEV (reference sequence). The CDR3 is 13 amino acids. V lost 3 bases, J lost 4 bases, and 3 bases stayed unmatched. The CDR3 protein is CASSFLGGYEQYF. The CDR3 DNA is TGTGCCAGCAGTTTTCTGGGGGGGTACGAGCAGTACTTC.

The CDR3 spells CASSLESSVTEAFF. CDR3 DNA: TGTGCCAGCAGCTTAGAGTCTAGTGTCACTGAAGCTTTCTTT. The chain links TRBV7-3 to TRBJ1-1; unclear D gene. There are 14 residues in the CDR3. V was shortened by 2 bases and J by 4 bases, with 11 bases between the two germline ends. In germline, CDR1 is SGHTA, CDR2 FQGTGA.

The V call is TRBV19, the J call TRBJ1-2; 9 bases are a match to TRBD1. The CDR3 contains 15 residues. Germline CDR1 reads LNHDA; CDR2 reads SQIVND (reference sequence). V dropped 6 bases and J dropped 4; count of bases not matched to a gene: 9. The CDR3 protein is CASRHHRGPGYGYTF. CDR3 coding DNA: TGTGCCAGTAGGCATCACAGGGGGCCCGGCTATGGCTACACCTTC.

The chain employs TRBV30 and TRBJ2-5; possibly TRBD2 for D (5 bases). There are 12 residues in the CDR3. The V gene's germline CDR1 is GTSNPN and CDR2 SVGIG (reference sequence). Between the trimmed V and J ends, which lost 2 bases and 5 bases, there was a span of 9 bases. CDR3 bases: TGTGCCTGGAGTTTCGGGGTGGAGACCCAGTACTTC. Translated: CAWSFGVETQYF.

This clone was detected a few times. The CDR3 region is CASSVDDRGTTEAFF. The CDR3 bases are TGTGCCAGCAGCGTAGATGACAGGGGGACCACTGAAGCTTTCTTT. The genes are TRBV9 and TRBJ1-1, with 9 bases aligning to TRBD1. The J segment lost 4 bases and the V segment lost 0 bases, leaving 4 bases of the junction unmatched. In germline, CDR1 is SGDLS, CDR2 YYNGEE. This CDR3 has 15 amino acids.

The rearrangement links TRBV4-3 to TRBJ2-7, with 9 nucleotides matching TRBD2. Germline values: CDR1 LGHNA, CDR2 YSLEER. The V segment lost 0 bases and the J segment 2 bases; nucleotides outside the gene matches: 8. The CDR3 contains 17 residues. The CDR3 sequence: CASSQDILAGKPYEQYF. CDR3 DNA sequence: TGCGCCAGCAGCCAAGATATCCTAGCGGGAAAACCCTACGAGCAGTACTTC.

This chain links TRBV10-3 with TRBJ1-3; D is ambiguous. CDR1 is ENHRY, CDR2 SYGVKD, per germline. The CDR3 length is 13 residues. The V and J ends lost 7 bases and 0 bases respectively, with 7 bases between them. DNA for the CDR3: TGTGCCATCACACGGGACTCTGGAAACACCATATATTTT. Translation: CAITRDSGNTIYF.

The V gene is TRBV10-1, the J gene TRBJ1-1; 7 bases map to TRBD1. This CDR3 has 16 residues. Germline V CDR1 and CDR2: WNHNN, SYGVQD (reference sequence). V gave up 10 bases and J gave up 5 bases; unmatched junction bases: 19. The CDR3 here is CATFNRGDFEGTEAFF. The DNA for the CDR3 is TGCGCCACATTCAACAGGGGTGATTTTGAGGGAACTGAAGCTTTCTTT.

The genes are TRBV4-1 and TRBJ1-3; 7 bases agree with TRBD1. After removal of 0 bases from V and 0 bases from J, the junction contained 8 bases not matched to a gene. The CDR3 totals 18 residues. Germline V gene data show CDR1 as MGHRA and CDR2 as YSYEKL. In DNA form, the CDR3 reads TGCGCCAGCAGCCAAGAACGAGGGGGCTCAAACTCTGGAAACACCATATATTTT. Its translation: CASSQERGGSNSGNTIYF.

The genes are TRBV3-1 (or the pseudogene TRBV3-2) and TRBJ2-3; 7 nucleotides match TRBD2. The CDR3 has 15 amino acids. Per germline, CDR1 LGHDT and CDR2 YNNKEL (reference sequence). V lost 4 bases to trimming and J lost 1 base; unmatched junction nucleotides: 5. The CDR3 DNA reads as TGTGCCAGCAGCCCCGTGGCGGGAGGCACAGATACGCAGTATTTT. It yields the protein CASSPVAGGTDTQYF.

This clone showed up just once. The J gene is TRBJ1-2, the V gene TRBV28, with 7 bases that match TRBD1. With 6 bases clipped from V and 4 bases from J, the junction kept 11 bases outside the gene matches. CDR1 and CDR2 (germline): MDHEN, SYDVKM. CDR3 length equals 15 residues. The CDR3 is CASSRPGQTFYGYTF. CDR3 DNA: TGTGCCAGCAGCAGACCGGGACAGACTTTCTATGGCTACACCTTC.

The V gene is TRBV27, the J gene TRBJ1-5, with TRBD1 as a possible D gene (5 bases). Trimming shortened V by 0 bases and J by 2 bases, and 8 bases separated the two germline ends. Per germline, CDR1 MNHEY and CDR2 SMNVEV (reference sequence). The CDR3 totals 15 residues. The CDR3 nucleotides read TGTGCCAGCAGTTTATCAGTCAGGGGCAATCAGCCCCAGCATTTT. It yields the protein CASSLSVRGNQPQHF.

The rearrangement joins TRBV7-9 to TRBJ1-5, with D possibly being TRBD1 (5 bases). CDR3 size: 16 residues. Trimming pared 1 base from V and 2 bases from J, leaving 12 bases between. Germline V gives CDR1 SEHNR, CDR2 FQNEAQ (reference sequence). CDR3 sequence reads: CASSLDGGRGNQPQHF. DNA for the CDR3: TGTGCCAGCAGCTTAGACGGGGGACGGGGCAATCAGCCCCAGCATTTT.

This chain uses TRBV5-1 with TRBJ2-1; 9 bases are shared with TRBD2. Germline CDR1 and CDR2: SGHRS and YFSETQ. The CDR3 contains 17 residues. In DNA form, the CDR3 reads TGCGAACCCGGGACGGGGATAGTAGCGGGGGCCAACAATGAGCAGTTCTTC. Protein sequence: CEPGTGIVAGANNEQFF.